The T cell receptor (beta chain) described here comes from a study of post-analysis software for immune sequencing data. Study at large: The courses of disease that were included comprised relapsing-remitting, secondary progressive and progressive-relapsing multiple sclerosis.

Built from TCR beta cDNA, the libraries had unique molecular identifiers in them. TCRdb itself ran the PCR reads through MiXCR, one entry per CDR3 protein. The table lists approximately 730,000 distinct CDR3 sequences, 46% of them singletons. This clonotype has more than one count but fewer than ten. Its antigen remains unidentified. The junction differs from germline at one of its ends, possibly a read error. Whole-study results and caveats: Patients had higher frequencies than controls of four to six TRBV segments, including TRBV5-6, TRBV5-1 and TRBV20-1.

The CDR3 loop spans 14 amino acids. The chain recombines TRBV12-3 or TRBV12-4 with TRBJ2-1; D could derive from TRBD1 or TRBD2 (5 bases each). This TCR derives from a girl between 5 and 17 years old with multiple sclerosis. The sequenced sample consisted of blood. The chain's CDR3 is CASNHGAAYNEQFF. As DNA, the CDR3 is TGTGCCAGCAATCACGGGGCCGCCTACAATGAGCAGTTTTTC.